A selection of T cell receptor beta chains follows, all from one sample in a study of Graves' ophthalmopathy and Graves' hyperthyroidism. One entry per CDR3 protein, called by TCRdb with MiXCR from the multiplex PCR reads. The sample contains hundreds of thousands of distinct CDR3 sequences, roughly 39% of which appear only once. Material for sequencing was peripheral blood. These receptors originate from an adult man with Graves' ophthalmopathy. CDR3s include the opening cysteine and the closing phenylalanine or tryptophan. A D gene is named only where the DNA matches it firmly. Size tells how often a clone was seen (once, few, many) or the class of an expanded clone, and some rows leave it out.

TGCGCCAGCAGCTTGGAAGGCGATGGCTACACCTTC | CASSLEGDGYTF | many | TRBV5-1 | NA | 12 | TRBJ1-2
TGTGCCAGCAGCCTAGGACAGGGGAATAGCGGCTACACCTTC | CASSLGQGNSGYTF | many | TRBV7-9 | TRBD1 | 14 | TRBJ1-2
TGTGCCAGCAGCGTAGGCGAGCTGAACACTGAAGCTTTCTTT | CASSVGELNTEAFF | many | TRBV9 | NA | 14 | TRBJ1-1
TGTGCCATCAGTGGGACTAGCGGAACCTTC | CAISGTSGTF | NA | TRBV10-3 | NA | 10 | TRBJ1-2
TGTGCCATCAGCGGGGGGCCGGGCTACGAGCAGTACTTC | CAISGGPGYEQYF | NA | TRBV10-3 | NA | 13 | TRBJ2-7
TGCGCCAGCAGCCATAGGGGGGTACGGAACACCGGGGAGCTGTTTTTT | CASSHRGVRNTGELFF | NA | TRBV4-3 | NA | 16 | TRBJ2-2
TGCAGTGCTAGAGGTGGAGACAGCAATCAGCCCCAGCATTTT | CSARGGDSNQPQHF | many | TRBV20-1 | NA | 14 | TRBJ1-5
TGCGCCAGCAGTTTAGCGGGGGGGGCAAAAGATACGCAGTATTTT | CASSLAGGAKDTQYF | NA | TRBV10-2 | TRBD2 | 15 | TRBJ2-3
TGTGCCAGCAGCCAAGGGACAGGGGGGAATCAGCCCCAGCATTTT | CASSQGTGGNQPQHF | many | TRBV3-1 | TRBD1 | 15 | TRBJ1-5
TGTGCCTGGAATGCGCTGAACACTGAAGCTTTCTTT | CAWNALNTEAFF | NA | TRBV30 | NA | 12 | TRBJ1-1
TGTGCCAGCAGCCCCCGGGGGCTAGCGGGGTCCGGGGAGCTGTTTTTT | CASSPRGLAGSGELFF | once | TRBV9 | TRBD2 | 16 | TRBJ2-2
TGTGCTAGAGATCCCAGGGAGGGAGACGAGCAGTACTTC | CARDPREGDEQYF | once | TRBV7-6 | TRBD2 | 13 | TRBJ2-7
TGCGCCAGCAGCAAAGGGGACGGATATAATTCACCCCTCCACTTT | CASSKGDGYNSPLHF | few | TRBV5-1 | NA | 15 | TRBJ1-6
TGTGCCATCAGGGGACCGCGCGGCCAAGAGACCCAGTACTTC | CAIRGPRGQETQYF | NA | TRBV10-3 | NA | 14 | TRBJ2-5